This T cell receptor (beta chain) emerged from a study of T cells in Graves' hyperthyroidism and ophthalmopathy. Study findings and constraints: Blood shared most expanded thyroid clonotypes above 0.001.

TCR beta CDR3 region amplification was performed from RNA transcripts. RT-PCR in the first round (using the HTBI primer set) targeted the TCR CDR3. TCRdb independently ran MiXCR on the multiplex PCR reads; one entry per CDR3 protein. The table records about 410,000 distinct CDR3 sequences, about 14% of them present only once. With V trimmed by 1 base and J by 5 bases, 3 bases remained unmatched. The CDR3 extends over 15 amino acids. Germline values: CDR1 MGHRA, CDR2 YSYEKL. In regard to this clonotype: What it binds is not known.

This sequence joins TRBV4-1 and TRBJ1-2; 11 bases map to TRBD1. Sequencing used blood. The sequence came from a woman aged 25-40 years with Graves' ophthalmopathy. This CDR3 reads CASSQGTGGAYGYTF. CDR3 coding DNA: TGCGCCAGCAGCCAAGGGACAGGGGGCGCTTATGGCTACACCTTC.